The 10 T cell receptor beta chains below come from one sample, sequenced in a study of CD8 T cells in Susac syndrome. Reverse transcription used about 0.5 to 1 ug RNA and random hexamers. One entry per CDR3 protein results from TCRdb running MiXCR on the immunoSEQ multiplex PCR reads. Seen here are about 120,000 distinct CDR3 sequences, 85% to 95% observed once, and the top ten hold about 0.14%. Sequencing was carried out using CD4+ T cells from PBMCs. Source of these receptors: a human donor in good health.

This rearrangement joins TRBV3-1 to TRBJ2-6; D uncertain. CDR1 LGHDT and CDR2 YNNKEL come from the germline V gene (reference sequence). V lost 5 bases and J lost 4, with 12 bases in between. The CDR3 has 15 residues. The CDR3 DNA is TGTGCCAGCAGCTTCGATGCGGCCGGGGCCAACGTCCTGACTTTC. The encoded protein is CASSFDAAGANVLTF.

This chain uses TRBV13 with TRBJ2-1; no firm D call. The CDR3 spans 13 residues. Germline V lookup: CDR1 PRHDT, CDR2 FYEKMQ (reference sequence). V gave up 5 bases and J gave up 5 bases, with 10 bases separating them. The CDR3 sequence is CASSMTFDNEQFF. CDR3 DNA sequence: TGTGCCAGCAGCATGACATTCGACAATGAGCAGTTCTTC.

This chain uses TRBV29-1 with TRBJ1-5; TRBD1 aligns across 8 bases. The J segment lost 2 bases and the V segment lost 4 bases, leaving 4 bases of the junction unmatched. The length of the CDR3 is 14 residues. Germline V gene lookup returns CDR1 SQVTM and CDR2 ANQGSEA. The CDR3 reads CSVGQGMGNQPQHF. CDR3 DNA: TGCAGCGTTGGACAGGGGATGGGCAATCAGCCCCAGCATTTT.

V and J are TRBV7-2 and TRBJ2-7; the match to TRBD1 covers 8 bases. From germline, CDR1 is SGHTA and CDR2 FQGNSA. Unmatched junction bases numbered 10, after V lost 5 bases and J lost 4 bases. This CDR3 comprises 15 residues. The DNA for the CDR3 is TGTGCCAGCAGCCCCGAATGGACAGGGAGGTACGAGCAGTACTTC. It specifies CASSPEWTGRYEQYF.

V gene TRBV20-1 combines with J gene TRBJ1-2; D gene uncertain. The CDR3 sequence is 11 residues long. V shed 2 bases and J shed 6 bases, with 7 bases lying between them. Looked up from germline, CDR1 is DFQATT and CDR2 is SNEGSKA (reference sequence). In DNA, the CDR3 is TGCAGTGCTAGATGGGAGAATGGCTACACCTTC. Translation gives CSARWENGYTF.

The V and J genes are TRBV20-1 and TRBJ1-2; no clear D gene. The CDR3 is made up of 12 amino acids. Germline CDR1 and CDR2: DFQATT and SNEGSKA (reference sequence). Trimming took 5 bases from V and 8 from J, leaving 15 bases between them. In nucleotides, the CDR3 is TGCAGTGCTGTAGGATCCTCGCCCGGCTACACCTTC. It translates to CSAVGSSPGYTF.

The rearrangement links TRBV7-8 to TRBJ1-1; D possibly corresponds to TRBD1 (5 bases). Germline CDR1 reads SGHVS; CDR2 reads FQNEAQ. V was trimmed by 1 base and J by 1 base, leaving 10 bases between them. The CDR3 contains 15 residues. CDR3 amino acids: CASSLGRGGNTEAFF. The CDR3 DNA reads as TGTGCCAGCAGCTTAGGACGTGGGGGGAACACTGAAGCTTTCTTT. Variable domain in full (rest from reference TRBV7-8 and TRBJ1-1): GAGVSQSPRYKVAKRGQDVALRCDPISGHVSLFWYQQALGQGPEFLTYFQNEAQLDKSGLPSDRFFAERPEGSVSTLKIQRTQQEDSAVYLCASSLGRGGNTEAFFGQGTRLTVV.

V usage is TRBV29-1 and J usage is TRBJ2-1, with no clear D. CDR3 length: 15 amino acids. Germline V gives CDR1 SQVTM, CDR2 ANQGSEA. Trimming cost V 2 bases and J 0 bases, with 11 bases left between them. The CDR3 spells CSVEFGLSSYNEQFF. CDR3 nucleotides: TGCAGCGTTGAATTCGGCCTAAGCTCCTACAATGAGCAGTTCTTC.

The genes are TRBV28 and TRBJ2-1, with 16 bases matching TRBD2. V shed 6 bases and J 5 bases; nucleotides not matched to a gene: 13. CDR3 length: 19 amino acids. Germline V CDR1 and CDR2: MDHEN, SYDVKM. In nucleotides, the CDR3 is TGTGCCAGCAGACTAACTCCGGGACTAGCGGGAGGGCGCCACAATGAGCAGTTCTTC. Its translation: CASRLTPGLAGGRHNEQFF.

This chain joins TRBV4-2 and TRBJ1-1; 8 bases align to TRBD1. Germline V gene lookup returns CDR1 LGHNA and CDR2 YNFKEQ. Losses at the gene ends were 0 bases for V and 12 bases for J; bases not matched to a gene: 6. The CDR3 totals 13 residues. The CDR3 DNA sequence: TGTGCCAGCAGCCAAGAAAATGGACAGGGATCTTTCTTT. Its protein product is CASSQENGQGSFF.